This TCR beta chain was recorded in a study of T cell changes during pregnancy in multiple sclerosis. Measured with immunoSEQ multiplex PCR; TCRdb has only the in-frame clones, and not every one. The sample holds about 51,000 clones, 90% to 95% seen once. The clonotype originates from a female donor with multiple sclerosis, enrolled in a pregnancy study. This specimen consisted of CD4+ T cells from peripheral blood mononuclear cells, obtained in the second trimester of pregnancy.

DNA for the CDR3: TGTGCCAGCAGCCCTGGACAGGGGAACACTGAAGCTTTCTTT. This translates into CASSPGQGNTEAFF. The chain has TRBV4-2 and TRBJ1-1; 8 nucleotides match TRBD1. Per germline, CDR1 LGHNA and CDR2 YNFKEQ. The CDR3 extends over 14 amino acids. The V segment lost 4 bases and the J segment 1 base; nucleotides outside the gene matches: 2.